Presented here are 14 T cell receptor beta chains from one specimen sequenced in a study of T cells in localized non-small cell lung cancer. Produced via immunoSEQ multiplex PCR; TCRdb's table is partial and in-frame only. Counted here are more than 15,000 clones, 80% to 90% occurring once; the ten biggest clones make up approximately 23%. The source material was peripheral blood, sampled before any cancer treatment. These receptors were collected from a male donor at least 60 years old with stage I lung adenocarcinoma.

This clone was seen more than once but under ten times. The chain recombines TRBV4-1 with TRBJ2-6; D may correspond to TRBD1 or TRBD2 (6 bases each). V was trimmed by 1 base and J by 2 bases, leaving 12 bases between them. This CDR3 spans 17 amino acids. Germline assignment: CDR1 MGHRA and CDR2 YSYEKL. The CDR3 loop is CASSQGGGGTGANVLTF. The CDR3 nucleotides read TGCGCCAGCAGCCAAGGTGGAGGGGGGACTGGGGCCAACGTCCTGACTTTC.

This chain uses TRBV11-1 with TRBJ1-1, with D unresolved. This CDR3 region has 11 residues. V dropped 2 bases and J dropped 8 bases, with 6 bases sitting between them. Looked up from germline, CDR1 is SGHAT and CDR2 is FQDESV (reference sequence). The CDR3 loop is CASSLTSEAFF. The DNA of the CDR3 is TGTGCCAGCAGCTTAACGTCAGAAGCTTTCTTT.

The chain employs TRBV7-2 and TRBJ1-3, with D perhaps TRBD1 (5 bases). The V gene lost 4 bases and the J gene lost 1 base, with 8 bases spanning the gap. Germline CDR1 SGHTA, CDR2 FQGNSA. CDR3 length: 14 residues. CDR3 in DNA: TGTGCCAGCAGCTCTGGGGGTTCTGGAAACACCATATATTTT. Translating it yields CASSSGGSGNTIYF. Complete variable domain (other parts from reference TRBV7-2 and TRBJ1-3): GAGVSQSPSNKVTEKGKDVELRCDPISGHTALYWYRQSLGQGLEFLIYFQGNSAPDKSGLPSDRFSAERTGGSVSTLTIQRTQQEDSAVYLCASSSGGSGNTIYFGEGSWLTVV.

The chain has TRBV9 and TRBJ2-7; D gene uncertain. Looked up from germline, CDR1 is SGDLS and CDR2 is YYNGEE. The CDR3 is 13 residues long. V gave up 5 bases and J gave up 0 bases, with 9 bases separating them. This CDR3 is CASRPSSSYEQYF. DNA for the CDR3: TGTGCCAGCAGGCCGTCCAGCTCCTACGAGCAGTACTTC.

This clone was seen once. This chain links TRBV6-5 with TRBJ1-2; TRBD1 might be the D (5 bases). The germline CDR1 and CDR2 sequences are MNHEY and SVGAGI. The CDR3 length is 14 residues. With 4 bases removed from V and 4 bases from J, the gap between germline ends came to 13 bases. The CDR3 nucleotides read TGTGCCAGCAGTTTTTTGGGGACGGGCTATGGCTACACCTTC. This sequence encodes CASSFLGTGYGYTF.

The chain carries TRBV10-1 and TRBJ2-3, with D maybe TRBD2 (5 bases). CDR1 is WNHNN and CDR2 is SYGVQD in the germline V gene (reference sequence). Trimming left V 2 bases short and J 6 bases short, with 15 bases between. CDR3 length: 15 amino acids. The CDR3 reads CASSEMGSAEDTQYF. The CDR3 nucleotides read TGCGCCAGCAGTGAGATGGGGAGTGCAGAGGATACGCAGTATTTT.

V and J are TRBV28 and TRBJ2-1, with TRBD1 matching over 8 bases. Trimming cost V 4 bases and J 2 bases; bases outside gene matches: 7. In germline, CDR1 is MDHEN, CDR2 SYDVKM. This CDR3 contains 16 residues. The CDR3 sequence: CASSSESGGAYNEQFF. The DNA for the CDR3 is TGTGCCAGCAGTTCGGAATCAGGGGGCGCCTACAATGAGCAGTTCTTC.

V usage is TRBV7-8 and J usage is TRBJ1-1; the D gene is possibly TRBD1 (6 bases). Germline loops: CDR1 SGHVS, CDR2 FQNEAQ. The CDR3 extends over 13 amino acids. V was trimmed by 6 bases and J by 4 bases, leaving 12 bases between them. The CDR3 bases are TGTGCCAGCAGACTTACAGGGTCCACTGAAGCTTTCTTT. It codes for CASRLTGSTEAFF. Filled out from reference TRBV7-8 and TRBJ1-1, the complete variable domain reads GAGVSQSPRYKVAKRGQDVALRCDPISGHVSLFWYQQALGQGPEFLTYFQNEAQLDKSGLPSDRFFAERPEGSVSTLKIQRTQQEDSAVYLCASRLTGSTEAFFGQGTRLTVV.

This rearrangement joins TRBV27 to TRBJ1-6; 9 bases agree with TRBD1. The CDR3 has 18 residues. V dropped 5 bases and J dropped 5; count of bases not matched to a gene: 13. Germline V CDR1 and CDR2: MNHEY, SMNVEV (reference sequence). The chain's CDR3 is CASSPHTLRDRDNSPLHF. Written as DNA, the CDR3 is TGTGCCAGCAGTCCGCATACTCTCCGGGACAGGGATAATTCACCCCTCCACTTT.

V usage is TRBV11-3 and J usage is TRBJ2-5; 8 bases fit TRBD2. Germline assignment: CDR1 SGHNT and CDR2 YENEEA. The CDR3 is made up of 13 amino acids. Trimming at V came to 4 bases and at J to 5 bases, leaving 3 bases not matched to a gene. CDR3 loop: CASSSAGVETQYF. The CDR3 bases are TGTGCCAGCAGCTCAGCGGGGGTGGAGACCCAGTACTTC. The full variable domain, completed using reference TRBV11-3 and TRBJ2-5, is EAGVVQSPRYKIIEKKQPVAFWCNPISGHNTLYWYLQNLGQGPELLIRYENEEAVDDSQLPKDRFSAERLKGVDSTLKIQPAELGDSAVYLCASSSAGVETQYFGPGTRLLVL.

J is TRBJ2-7 and V is TRBV6-6; 16 nucleotides align to TRBD2. V lost 6 bases to trimming and J lost 6 bases; unmatched junction nucleotides: 5. Per germline, CDR1 MNHNY and CDR2 SVGAGI (reference sequence). This CDR3 spans 15 amino acids. As DNA, the CDR3 is TGTGCCAGCAGGGGGACTAGCGGGAGGGCTAGCGAGCAGTACTTC. Its protein is CASRGTSGRASEQYF.

The gene calls are TRBV7-2 and TRBJ1-6; a weak D match, TRBD1 (6 bases). Germline-derived CDR1 and CDR2 are SGHTA and FQGNSA. With 0 bases removed from V and 11 bases from J, the gap between germline ends came to 8 bases. This CDR3 region has 13 residues. CDR3 loop: CASSLAAGAPLHF. CDR3 DNA: TGTGCCAGCAGCTTAGCAGCAGGGGCACCCCTCCACTTT.

V is TRBV19 and J is TRBJ1-1; D remains unclear. Germline lookup yields CDR1 LNHDA and CDR2 SQIVND (reference sequence). The CDR3 runs 15 residues. V was cut by 6 bases and J by 4 bases, with 18 bases left in between. This chain's CDR3 is CASSRYGLVTTEAFF. The CDR3 DNA follows: TGTGCCAGTAGCCGATACGGACTTGTGACCACTGAAGCTTTCTTT.

V usage is TRBV11-2 and J usage is TRBJ2-3; no definite D call. With 1 base removed from V and 6 bases from J, the gap between germline ends came to 8 bases. Germline assignment: CDR1 SGHAT and CDR2 FQNNGV. The CDR3 consists of 13 residues. The CDR3: CASSLGQRDTQYF. The CDR3 region has the DNA TGTGCCAGCAGCTTAGGGCAACGGGATACGCAGTATTTT.